This T cell receptor (beta chain) was recorded in a study of shared T cell receptors in the human thymus. There are 15 residues in the CDR3. Germline V gene lookup returns CDR1 SGHRS and CDR2 YFSETQ. With V trimmed by 2 bases and J by 0 bases, 2 bases remained unmatched. Measured with immunoSEQ multiplex PCR; TCRdb has only the in-frame clones, and not every one. The sample contains more than 550,000 clones, more than 75% of which appear only once. These same data were also listed under a study on human thymus T cells. From that paper: Thymic and blood repertoires showed apparently biased V and J gene usage.

This clonotype was obtained from a boy younger than two with a congenital heart defect. The V and J genes are TRBV5-1 and TRBJ2-1; 7 bases are a match to TRBD2. Material: thymocytes. DNA of the CDR3: TGCGCCAGCAGCTTCCGGGAGGCCTCCTACAATGAGCAGTTCTTC. Translating it yields CASSFREASYNEQFF. The variable domain in full, with the rest retrieved from reference TRBV5-1 and TRBJ2-1, is KAGVTQTPRYLIKTRGQQVTLSCSPISGHRSVSWYQQTPGQGLQFLFEYFSETQRNKGNFPGRFSGRQFSNSRSEMNVSTLELGDSALYLCASSFREASYNEQFFGPGTRLTVL.